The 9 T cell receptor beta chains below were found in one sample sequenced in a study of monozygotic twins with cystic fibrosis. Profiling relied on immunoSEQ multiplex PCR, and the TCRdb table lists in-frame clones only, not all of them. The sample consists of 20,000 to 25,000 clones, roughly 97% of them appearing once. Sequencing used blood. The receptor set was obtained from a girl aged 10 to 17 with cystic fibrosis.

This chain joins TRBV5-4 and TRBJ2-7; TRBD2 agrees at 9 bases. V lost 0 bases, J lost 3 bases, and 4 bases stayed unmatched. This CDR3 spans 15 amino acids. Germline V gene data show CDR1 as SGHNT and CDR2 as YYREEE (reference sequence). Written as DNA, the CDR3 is TGTGCCAGCAGCTTGGGGCGGGAGGGAGACTACGAGCAGTACGTC. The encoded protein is CASSLGREGDYEQYV.

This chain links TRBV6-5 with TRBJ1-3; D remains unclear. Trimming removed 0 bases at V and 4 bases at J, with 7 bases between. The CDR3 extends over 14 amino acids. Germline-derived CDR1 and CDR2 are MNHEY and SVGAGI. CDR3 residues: CASSYSNEGNTIYF. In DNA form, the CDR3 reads TGTGCCAGCAGTTACTCTAACGAGGGAAACACCATATATTTT.

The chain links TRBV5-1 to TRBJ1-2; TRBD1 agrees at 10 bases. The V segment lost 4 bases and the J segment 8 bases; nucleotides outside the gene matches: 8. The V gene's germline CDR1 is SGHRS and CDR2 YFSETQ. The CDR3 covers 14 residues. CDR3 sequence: CASSPSGTGVGYTF. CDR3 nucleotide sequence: TGCGCCAGCAGCCCATCCGGGACAGGGGTCGGCTACACCTTC.

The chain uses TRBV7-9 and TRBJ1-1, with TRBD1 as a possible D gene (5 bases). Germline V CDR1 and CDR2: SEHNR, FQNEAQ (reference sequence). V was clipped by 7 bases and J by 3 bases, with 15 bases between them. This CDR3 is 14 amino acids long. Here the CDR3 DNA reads TGTGCCAGCACCCTGGACACCTGGTACACTGAAGCTTTCTTT. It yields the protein CASTLDTWYTEAFF. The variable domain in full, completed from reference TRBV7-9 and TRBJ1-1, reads DTGVSQNPRHKITKRGQNVTFRCDPISEHNRLYWYRQTLGQGPEFLTYFQNEAQLEKSRLLSDRFSAERPKGSFSTLEIQRTEQGDSAMYLCASTLDTWYTEAFFGQGTRLTVV.

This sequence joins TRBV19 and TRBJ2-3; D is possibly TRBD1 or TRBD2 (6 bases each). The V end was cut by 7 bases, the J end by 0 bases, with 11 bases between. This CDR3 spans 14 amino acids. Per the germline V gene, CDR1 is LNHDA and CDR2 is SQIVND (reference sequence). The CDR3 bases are TGTGCCAGTACCCTAGGGGGGAGCACAGATACGCAGTATTTT. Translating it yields CASTLGGSTDTQYF. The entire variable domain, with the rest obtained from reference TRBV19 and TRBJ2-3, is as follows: DGGITQSPKYLFRKEGQNVTLSCEQNLNHDAMYWYRQDPGQGLRLIYYSQIVNDFQKGDIAEGYSVSREKKESFPLTVTSAQKNPTAFYLCASTLGGSTDTQYFGPGTRLTVL.

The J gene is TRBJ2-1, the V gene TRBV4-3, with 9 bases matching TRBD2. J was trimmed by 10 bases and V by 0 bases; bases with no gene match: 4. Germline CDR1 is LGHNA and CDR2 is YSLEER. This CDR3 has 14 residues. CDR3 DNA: TGCGCCAGCAGCCAAGATTCGGCGGGGGGGGAGCAGTTCTTC. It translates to CASSQDSAGGEQFF.

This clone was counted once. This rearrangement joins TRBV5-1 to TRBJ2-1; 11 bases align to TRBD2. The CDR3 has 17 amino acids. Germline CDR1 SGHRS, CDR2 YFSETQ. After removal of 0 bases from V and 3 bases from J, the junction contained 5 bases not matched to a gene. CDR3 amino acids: CASSLAASGRYYNEQFF. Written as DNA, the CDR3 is TGCGCCAGCAGCTTGGCCGCTAGCGGGAGGTACTACAATGAGCAGTTCTTC.

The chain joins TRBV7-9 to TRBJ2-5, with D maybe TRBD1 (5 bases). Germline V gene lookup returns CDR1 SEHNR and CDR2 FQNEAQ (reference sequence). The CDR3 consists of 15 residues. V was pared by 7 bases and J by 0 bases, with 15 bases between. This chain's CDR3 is CASTPRGRDQETQYF. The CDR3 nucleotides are TGTGCCAGCACCCCTAGGGGAAGGGACCAAGAGACCCAGTACTTC.

The CDR3: CATLSSGNTIYF. CDR3 DNA: TGTGCCACATTAAGCTCTGGAAACACCATATATTTT. The rearrangement joins TRBV19 to TRBJ1-3, with no clear D. Germline V gene lookup returns CDR1 LNHDA and CDR2 SQIVND (reference sequence). Trimming pared 10 bases from V and 0 bases from J, leaving 7 bases between. The CDR3 loop spans 12 amino acids.